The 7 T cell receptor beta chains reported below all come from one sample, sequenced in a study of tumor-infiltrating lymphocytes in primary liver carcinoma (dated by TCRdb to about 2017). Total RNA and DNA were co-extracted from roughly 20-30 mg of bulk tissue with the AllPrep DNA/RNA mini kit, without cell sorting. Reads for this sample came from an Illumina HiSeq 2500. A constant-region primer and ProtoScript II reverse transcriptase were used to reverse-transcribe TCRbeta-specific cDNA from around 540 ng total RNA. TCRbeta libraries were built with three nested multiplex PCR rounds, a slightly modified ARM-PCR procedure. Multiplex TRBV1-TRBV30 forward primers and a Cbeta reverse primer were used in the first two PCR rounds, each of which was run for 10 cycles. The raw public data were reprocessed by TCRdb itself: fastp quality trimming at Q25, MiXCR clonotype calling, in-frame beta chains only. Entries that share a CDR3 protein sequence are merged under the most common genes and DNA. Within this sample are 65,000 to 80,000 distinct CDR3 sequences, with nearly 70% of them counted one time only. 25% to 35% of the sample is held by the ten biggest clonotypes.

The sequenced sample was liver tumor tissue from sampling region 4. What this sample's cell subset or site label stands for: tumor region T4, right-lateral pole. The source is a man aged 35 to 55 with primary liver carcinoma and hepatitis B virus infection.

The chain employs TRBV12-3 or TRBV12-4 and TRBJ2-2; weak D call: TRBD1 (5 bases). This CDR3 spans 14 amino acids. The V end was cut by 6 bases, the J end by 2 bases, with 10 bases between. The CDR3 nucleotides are TGTGCCAGCAGGGGCAGGGTCAACACCGGGGAGCTGTTTTTT. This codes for CASRGRVNTGELFF.

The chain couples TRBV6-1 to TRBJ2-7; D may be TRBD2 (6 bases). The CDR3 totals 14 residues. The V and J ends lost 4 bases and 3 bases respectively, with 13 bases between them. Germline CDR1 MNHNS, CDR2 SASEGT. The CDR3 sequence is CASSGRDGGYEQYF. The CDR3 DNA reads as TGTGCCAGCAGTGGGCGGGACGGGGGCTACGAGCAGTACTTC.

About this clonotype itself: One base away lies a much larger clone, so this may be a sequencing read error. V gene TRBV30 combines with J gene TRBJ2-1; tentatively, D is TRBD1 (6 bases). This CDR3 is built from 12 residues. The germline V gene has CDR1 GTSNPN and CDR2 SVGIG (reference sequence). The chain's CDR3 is CVLSRGGNEQLF. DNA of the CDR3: TGTGTCCTGAGCAGGGGCGGCAATGAGCAGTTATTC. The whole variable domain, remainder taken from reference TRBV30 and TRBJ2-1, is SQTIHQWPATLVQPVGSPLSLECTVEGTSNPNLYWYRQAAGRGLQLLFYSVGIGQISSEVPQNLSASRPQDRQFILSSKKLLLSDSGFYLCVLSRGGNEQLFGPGTRLTVL.

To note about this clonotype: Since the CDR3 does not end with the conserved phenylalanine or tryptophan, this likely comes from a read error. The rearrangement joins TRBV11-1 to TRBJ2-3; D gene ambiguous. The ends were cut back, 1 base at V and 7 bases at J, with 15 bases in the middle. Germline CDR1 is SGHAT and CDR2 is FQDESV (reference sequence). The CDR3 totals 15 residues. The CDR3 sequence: CASSLGSGRVNTQYS. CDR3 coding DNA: TGTGCCAGCAGCTTAGGAAGTGGGCGCGTGAATACGCAGTATTCT.

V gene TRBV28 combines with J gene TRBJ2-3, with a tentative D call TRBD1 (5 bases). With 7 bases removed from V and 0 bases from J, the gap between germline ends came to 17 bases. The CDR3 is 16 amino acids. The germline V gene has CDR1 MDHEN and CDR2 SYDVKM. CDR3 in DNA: TGTGCCAGCAATTCCACACGTCAGGGAAGCACAGATACGCAGTATTTT. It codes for CASNSTRQGSTDTQYF.

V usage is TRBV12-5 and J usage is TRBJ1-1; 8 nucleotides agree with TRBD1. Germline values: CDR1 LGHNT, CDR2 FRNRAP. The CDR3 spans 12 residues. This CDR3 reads CDNGLGQGEAFF. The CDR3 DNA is TGTGATAATGGTTTAGGACAGGGCGAGGCTTTCTTT.

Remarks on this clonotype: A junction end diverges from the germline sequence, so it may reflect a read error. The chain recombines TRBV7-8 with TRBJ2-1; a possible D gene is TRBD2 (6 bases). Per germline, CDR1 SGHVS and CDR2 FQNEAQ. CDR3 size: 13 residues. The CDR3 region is CASSHQGGADQSF. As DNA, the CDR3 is TGTGCCAGCAGTCACCAAGGAGGGGCTGACCAGTCCTTC.